This T cell receptor (beta chain) was profiled in a study of identical twins. This clonotype has more than one count but fewer than ten. Through template switching, a universal primer site was introduced, and the cDNA contained unique molecular identifiers. In TCRdb, the 5' RACE reads were re-called with MiXCR into one record per CDR3 protein. The sample has some 570,000 distinct CDR3 sequences, around 20% seen once. Germline CDR1 and CDR2: KGHDR and SFDVKD. The length of the CDR3 is 15 residues. The junction had 4 bases not matched to a gene; V was cut back by 6 bases and J by 2 bases. These records were also assigned to another study, of yellow fever vaccine responses in identical twins. According to that study: Reported findings indicate that twins' vaccine T cell responses seemed partially convergent, partially personalized.

Sequencing was carried out using CD4+ T cells sorted from blood. The sequence was collected from a woman under 30 in good health. The V call is TRBV24-1, the J call TRBJ2-1; 9 bases are a match to TRBD2. The CDR3 nucleotides read TGTGCCACCAGTCTAGCGGGACCAGCCTACAATGAGCAGTTCTTC. This sequence encodes CATSLAGPAYNEQFF.